Each of the 20 T cell receptor beta chains below was sequenced from the same sample in a study of T cells in Graves' hyperthyroidism and ophthalmopathy. Template material for amplifying TCR beta CDR3 regions consisted of RNA transcripts. HTBI primers were the set used in a first-round RT-PCR of the TCR CDR3. MiXCR, run by TCRdb on the multiplex PCR reads, gives a single entry per CDR3 protein. The sample shows hundreds of thousands of distinct CDR3 sequences, roughly 14% of them seen only once. The sequenced material came from blood. The source is a woman aged 35 to 49 with Graves' ophthalmopathy.

Many counts were recorded for this clonotype. The genes are TRBV5-1 and TRBJ1-1; D not certain. CDR3 size: 14 residues. Per the germline V gene, CDR1 is SGHRS and CDR2 is YFSETQ. Trimming took 2 bases from V and 8 from J, leaving 16 bases between them. The DNA for the CDR3 is TGCGCCAGCAGCTTATCTAGCACAGCTCCCGAAGCTTTCTTT. Protein sequence: CASSLSSTAPEAFF. The whole variable domain, filled in from reference TRBV5-1 and TRBJ1-1, reads KAGVTQTPRYLIKTRGQQVTLSCSPISGHRSVSWYQQTPGQGLQFLFEYFSETQRNKGNFPGRFSGRQFSNSRSEMNVSTLELGDSALYLCASSLSSTAPEAFFGQGTRLTVV.

This clonotype was recorded many times. This chain uses TRBV15 with TRBJ2-5; 13 bases are shared with TRBD2. J gave up 5 bases and V 1 base, and 10 bases lay outside the gene matches. This CDR3 region has 18 residues. Germline CDR1 LNHNV, CDR2 YYDKDF (reference sequence). CDR3 sequence reads: CATSRVRLAGGLEETQYF. The CDR3 DNA reads TGTGCCACCAGCAGAGTGAGACTAGCGGGAGGTTTGGAGGAGACCCAGTACTTC.

The table lists this clonotype with many counts. The chain is built from TRBV6-5 and TRBJ2-5; 7 bases fit TRBD2. Germline V gene lookup returns CDR1 MNHEY and CDR2 SVGAGI. CDR3 length: 15 amino acids. The ends lost 4 bases at V and 2 bases at J; junction bases unmatched: 7. The CDR3 reads CASSWTRHVQETQYF. In nucleotides, the CDR3 is TGTGCCAGCAGTTGGACTAGACACGTTCAAGAGACCCAGTACTTC.

This clonotype was observed a handful of times. The V gene is TRBV28, the J gene TRBJ1-1; no definite D call. Germline CDR1 reads MDHEN; CDR2 reads SYDVKM. The length of the CDR3 is 11 residues. Trimming pared 5 bases from V and 6 bases from J, leaving 7 bases between. CDR3 in DNA: TGTGCCAGCAGTCTTCCGTCTGAAGCTTTCTTT. It codes for CASSLPSEAFF.

A few counts support this clonotype. CDR3 DNA sequence: TGTGCCAGCAGTTACTCGACAGGTGGCGGGGAGCTGTTTTTT. This sequence encodes CASSYSTGGGELFF. The rearrangement links TRBV6-5 to TRBJ2-2, with a weak D call TRBD1 (6 bases). Per germline, CDR1 MNHEY and CDR2 SVGAGI. The CDR3 is made up of 14 amino acids. Trimming stripped 0 bases from V and 7 bases from J, with 9 bases between.

CDR3 nucleotides: TGTGCCAGCAGAACCACCCGTCCTCCTAACTATGGCTACACCTTC. Translating gives CASRTTRPPNYGYTF. The rearrangement links TRBV7-9 to TRBJ1-2; unclear D gene. This CDR3 region has 15 residues. V was shortened by 6 bases and J by 0 bases, with 14 bases between the two germline ends. CDR1 and CDR2 (germline): SEHNR, FQNEAQ (reference sequence).

This chain connects TRBV20-1 to TRBJ2-5; TRBD2 matches at 14 bases. Germline lookup yields CDR1 DFQATT and CDR2 SNEGSKA (reference sequence). The CDR3 is 18 amino acids. The junction had 8 bases not matched to a gene; V was cut back by 0 bases and J by 2 bases. As DNA, the CDR3 is TGCAGTGCTAGAGATTCCGGGACTAGCGGGAGAGAGCAAGAGACCCAGTACTTC. This codes for CSARDSGTSGREQETQYF.

At least ten counts were recorded for this clonotype. This sequence joins TRBV12-3 or TRBV12-4 and TRBJ2-7, with a possible D match to TRBD1 (5 bases). Trimming removed 6 bases at V and 3 bases at J, with 9 bases between. There are 12 residues in the CDR3. The CDR3 here is CASRGLGYEQYF. Written as DNA, the CDR3 is TGTGCCAGCAGGGGGCTGGGCTACGAGCAGTACTTC.

At least ten counts were recorded for this clonotype. The rearrangement links TRBV7-2 to TRBJ2-5; D remains unclear. This CDR3 comprises 11 residues. V shed 5 bases and J shed 5 bases, with 6 bases lying between them. Germline CDR1 and CDR2: SGHTA and FQGNSA. The CDR3 nucleotides are TGTGCCAGCAGCCGCAAGGAGACCCAGTACTTC. As protein: CASSRKETQYF.

This clonotype has at least ten counts. The chain carries TRBV28 and TRBJ1-1; D unresolved. Per germline, CDR1 MDHEN and CDR2 SYDVKM. This CDR3 is 12 amino acids long. Trimming removed 10 bases from V and 1 base from J, with 10 bases in between. The CDR3 reads CAISGWNTEAFF. CDR3 bases: TGTGCCATCTCAGGTTGGAACACTGAAGCTTTCTTT.

This clonotype was seen a handful of times. CDR3 protein: CASRRLRDAATNEKLFF. In DNA, the CDR3 is TGTGCCAGCAGGCGCCTCCGGGATGCCGCAACTAATGAAAAACTGTTTTTT. The genes are TRBV12-3 or TRBV12-4 and TRBJ1-4; D remains unclear. The CDR3 length is 17 residues. V gave up 6 bases and J gave up 0 bases, with 17 bases separating them.

The genes are TRBV11-2 and TRBJ1-1; D ambiguous. CDR3 size: 14 residues. Germline V gene sequence: CDR1 SGHAT, CDR2 FQNNGV. Trimming took 3 bases from V and 1 from J, leaving 9 bases between them. DNA for the CDR3: TGTGCCAGCAGCTTCGCAGCCTCGAACACTGAAGCTTTCTTT. Translating gives CASSFAASNTEAFF.

This clonotype was seen more than once but under ten times. The chain joins TRBV4-2 to TRBJ2-4; D is unclear. The germline V gene has CDR1 LGHNA and CDR2 YNFKEQ. V gave up 4 bases and J gave up 8 bases, with 18 bases separating them. This CDR3 has 15 residues. The CDR3 bases are TGTGCCAGCAGCCTTGGACGGTCTCAAAGGGACATTCAGTACTTC. It is translated as CASSLGRSQRDIQYF.

In this sample, this clonotype turned up many times. The V call is TRBV6-2 or TRBV6-3, the J call TRBJ2-7, with a tentative D call TRBD2 (6 bases). There are 15 residues in the CDR3. The germline V gene encodes CDR1 MNHEY and CDR2 SVGEGT. Trimming removed 2 bases from V and 2 bases from J, with 13 bases in between. CDR3 in amino acids: CASSYLPGLTYEQYF. Written as DNA, the CDR3 is TGTGCCAGCAGTTACCTACCGGGACTTACCTACGAGCAGTACTTC.

CDR3 nucleotides: TGTGCCAGCAGGGAAGGACAGGGAGGCTATGGCTACACCTTC. Encoded protein: CASREGQGGYGYTF. The V and J genes are TRBV11-3 and TRBJ1-2, with 8 bases fitting TRBD1. This CDR3 spans 14 amino acids. CDR1 and CDR2 from the germline V gene are SGHNT and YENEEA. The J segment lost 4 bases and the V segment lost 6 bases, leaving 7 bases of the junction unmatched.

This chain uses TRBV6-2 or TRBV6-3 with TRBJ1-5; maybe TRBD1 (5 bases). Trimming took off 0 bases at V and 3 bases at J, with 9 bases between the two ends. The germline gives CDR1 MNHEY, CDR2 SVGEGT. The CDR3 is 15 residues long. The CDR3 region is CASSYSGVPNQPQHF. The DNA of the CDR3 is TGTGCCAGCAGTTACTCGGGGGTCCCCAATCAGCCCCAGCATTTT.

The table lists this clonotype with many counts. This chain links TRBV6-2 or TRBV6-3 with TRBJ2-7; D might be TRBD2 (6 bases). The germline V gene has CDR1 MNHEY and CDR2 SVGEGT. The CDR3 loop spans 13 amino acids. V was trimmed by 6 bases and J by 1 base, leaving 10 bases between them. The CDR3 coding sequence is TGTGCCAGCAGAATGACTAGTTCCTACGAGCAGTACTTC. It codes for CASRMTSSYEQYF.

Ten or more counts support this clonotype. The gene calls are TRBV6-2 or TRBV6-3 and TRBJ2-7, with D possibly being TRBD2 (5 bases). V lost 2 bases and J lost 6, with 11 bases in between. Germline lookup yields CDR1 MNHEY and CDR2 SVGEGT. The CDR3 extends over 13 amino acids. The CDR3 DNA reads TGTGCCAGCAGTTACGACCCCCGGGGCGAGCAGTACTTC. Translated: CASSYDPRGEQYF.

This clonotype was counted ten times or more. DNA of the CDR3: TGTGCCAGCACCAGGGGAGGTCAAGAGACCCAGTACTTC. This gives the protein CASTRGGQETQYF. This rearrangement joins TRBV28 to TRBJ2-5; D may be TRBD1 or TRBD2 (6 bases each). V was cut by 7 bases and J by 2 bases, with 11 bases left in between. The CDR3 is 13 amino acids. CDR1 is MDHEN and CDR2 is SYDVKM in the germline V gene.

The sample holds many counts of this clonotype. The rearrangement links TRBV27 to TRBJ1-1, with 9 bases matching TRBD1. The V and J ends lost 4 bases and 5 bases, in that order; junction bases with no gene match: 11. Germline loops: CDR1 MNHEY, CDR2 SMNVEV (reference sequence). The CDR3 loop spans 16 amino acids. The chain's CDR3 is CASSSQTGGVNTEAFF. The CDR3 coding sequence is TGTGCCAGCAGTTCGCAGACAGGGGGGGTAAATACTGAAGCTTTCTTT.